These T cell receptor beta chains were read from a single sample in a study of OX40 agonist ivuxolimab in advanced cancers. Some clones are missing from TCRdb's copy, which holds only in-frame ones; the method was immunoSEQ multiplex PCR. The sample yields roughly 45,000 clones, around 80% seen once. The sample in question was CD4+ or CD8+ T cells sorted from blood, obtained in a trial of the OX40 agonist ivuxolimab. Source of these receptors: an adult with an advanced solid tumor such as melanoma, head and neck, liver or kidney cancer. CDR3s include the opening cysteine and the closing phenylalanine or tryptophan. The D gene is left open where the match is weak. Some rows mark clone size as missing; the rest say once, few, many or name a class of expanded clone.

d_call: NA
v_call: TRBV7-2
j_call: TRBJ1-5
clone_size: NA
cdr3_aa: CASSSGSGRTLGSNQPQHF
cdr3_nt: TGTGCCAGCAGCTCGGGATCCGGCAGGACCTTAGGCAGCAATCAGCCCCAGCATTTT

d_call: NA
v_call: TRBV21-1
j_call: TRBJ2-5
clone_size: NA
cdr3_aa: CASSQGTSGSGVKTQYF
cdr3_nt: TGTGCCAGCAGCCAGGGGACTAGCGGGAGCGGGGTAAAGACCCAGTACTTC

d_call: TRBD1
v_call: TRBV4-1
j_call: TRBJ1-2
clone_size: NA
cdr3_aa: CASSLFGTGRTNYGYTF
cdr3_nt: TGCGCCAGCAGCCTATTCGGGACAGGGAGAACTAACTATGGCTACACCTTC

d_call: NA
v_call: TRBV7-9
j_call: TRBJ2-1
clone_size: NA
cdr3_aa: CASVGRSSYNEQFF
cdr3_nt: TGTGCCAGCGTTGGAAGGAGCTCCTACAATGAGCAGTTCTTC

d_call: TRBD1
v_call: TRBV7-9
j_call: TRBJ1-2
clone_size: NA
cdr3_aa: CASSLGGQGANGYTF
cdr3_nt: TGTGCCAGCAGCTTAGGTGGCCAGGGGGCGAACGGCTACACCTTC

d_call: NA
v_call: TRBV2
j_call: TRBJ2-3
clone_size: NA
cdr3_aa: CASTPDSTDTQYF
cdr3_nt: TGTGCCAGCACTCCGGACAGCACAGATACGCAGTATTTT

d_call: NA
v_call: TRBV6-5
j_call: TRBJ2-7
clone_size: NA
cdr3_aa: CASSRGPSGPYEQYF
cdr3_nt: TGTGCCAGCAGCCGCGGGCCCTCAGGCCCCTACGAGCAGTACTTC

d_call: NA
v_call: TRBV18
j_call: TRBJ2-6
clone_size: NA
cdr3_aa: CASSLTARTGANVLTF
cdr3_nt: TGTGCCAGCTCCCTCACCGCTCGGACTGGGGCCAACGTCCTGACTTTC

d_call: NA
v_call: TRBV18
j_call: TRBJ1-6
clone_size: NA
cdr3_aa: CASSPFDSRSYNSPLHF
cdr3_nt: TGTGCCAGCTCACCATTTGACAGCCGATCGTATAATTCACCCCTCCACTTT

d_call: NA
v_call: TRBV7-8
j_call: TRBJ1-1
clone_size: NA
cdr3_aa: CASTGSFTEAFF
cdr3_nt: TGTGCCAGTACAGGGTCATTCACTGAAGCTTTCTTT

d_call: TRBD1
v_call: TRBV5-6
j_call: TRBJ2-3
clone_size: NA
cdr3_aa: CASSWDRQGGTDTQYF
cdr3_nt: TGTGCCAGCAGCTGGGACCGACAGGGGGGGACAGATACGCAGTATTTT

d_call: NA
v_call: TRBV30
j_call: TRBJ2-3
clone_size: NA
cdr3_aa: CAWSGQGITQYF
cdr3_nt: TGTGCCTGGAGTGGCCAAGGTATTACGCAGTATTTT

d_call: NA
v_call: TRBV5-1
j_call: TRBJ1-1
clone_size: NA
cdr3_aa: CASSSEPNTEAFF
cdr3_nt: TGCGCCAGCAGCTCCGAGCCGAACACTGAAGCTTTCTTT

d_call: NA
v_call: TRBV27
j_call: TRBJ2-1
clone_size: NA
cdr3_aa: CASSLIPGALTYNEQFF
cdr3_nt: TGTGCCAGCAGTTTGATCCCAGGGGCCCTAACCTACAATGAGCAGTTCTTC

d_call: NA
v_call: TRBV4-3
j_call: TRBJ2-2
clone_size: NA
cdr3_aa: CASSQNHVLTTGELFF
cdr3_nt: TGCGCCAGCAGCCAAAACCATGTTCTAACTACCGGGGAGCTGTTTTTT

d_call: NA
v_call: TRBV5-1
j_call: TRBJ2-3
clone_size: NA
cdr3_aa: CASNPGASTDTQYF
cdr3_nt: TGCGCCAGCAACCCGGGAGCCAGCACAGATACGCAGTATTTT

d_call: NA
v_call: TRBV6-1
j_call: TRBJ2-1
clone_size: NA
cdr3_aa: CASSGDNEQFF
cdr3_nt: TGTGCCAGCAGCGGAGACAATGAGCAGTTCTTC

d_call: NA
v_call: TRBV7-2
j_call: TRBJ1-4
clone_size: NA
cdr3_aa: CASSTVTVTNEKLFF
cdr3_nt: TGTGCCAGCAGCACTGTGACAGTCACTAATGAAAAACTGTTTTTT

d_call: NA
v_call: TRBV27
j_call: TRBJ1-1
clone_size: NA
cdr3_aa: CASSLTGGLTEAFF
cdr3_nt: TGTGCCAGCAGTTTAACCGGGGGGCTCACTGAAGCTTTCTTT

d_call: NA
v_call: TRBV5-6
j_call: TRBJ1-6
clone_size: NA
cdr3_aa: CASSLGTYNSPLHF
cdr3_nt: TGTGCCAGCAGCTTAGGGACATATAATTCACCCCTCCACTTT

d_call: NA
v_call: TRBV2
j_call: TRBJ2-1
clone_size: NA
cdr3_aa: CASSLDRYNEQFF
cdr3_nt: TGTGCCAGCAGCCTGGACCGTTACAACGAGCAGTTCTTC

d_call: NA
v_call: TRBV28
j_call: TRBJ2-1
clone_size: NA
cdr3_aa: CASSLEWAPRTYNEQFF
cdr3_nt: TGTGCCAGCAGTTTAGAGTGGGCGCCGAGAACCTACAATGAGCAGTTCTTC

d_call: NA
v_call: TRBV6-5
j_call: TRBJ2-3
clone_size: NA
cdr3_aa: CASSRSGDTDTQYF
cdr3_nt: TGTGCCAGCAGTCGTAGTGGGGACACAGATACGCAGTATTTT

d_call: NA
v_call: TRBV27
j_call: TRBJ1-4
clone_size: NA
cdr3_aa: CASSLTGSELAWEKLFF
cdr3_nt: TGTGCCAGCAGTTTAACAGGTTCTGAATTAGCTTGGGAAAAACTGTTTTTT

d_call: NA
v_call: TRBV19
j_call: TRBJ1-5
clone_size: NA
cdr3_aa: CASSIGNTQPQHF
cdr3_nt: TGTGCCAGTAGTATAGGGAATACTCAGCCCCAGCATTTT

d_call: NA
v_call: TRBV10-3
j_call: TRBJ2-2
clone_size: NA
cdr3_aa: CAISESRVGTGELFF
cdr3_nt: TGTGCCATCAGTGAGAGCAGGGTTGGCACCGGGGAGCTGTTTTTT

d_call: NA
v_call: TRBV7-9
j_call: TRBJ1-1
clone_size: NA
cdr3_aa: CASSLQRDTEAFF
cdr3_nt: TGTGCCAGCAGCTTACAGAGGGACACTGAAGCTTTCTTT

d_call: NA
v_call: TRBV4-1
j_call: TRBJ2-2
clone_size: NA
cdr3_aa: CASSHDNSRARYTGELFF
cdr3_nt: TGCGCCAGCAGCCATGATAATAGCAGGGCAAGGTACACCGGGGAGCTGTTTTTT

d_call: TRBD2
v_call: TRBV10-1
j_call: TRBJ2-5
clone_size: once
cdr3_aa: CASSETTSGSETQYF
cdr3_nt: TGCGCCAGCAGTGAGACGACTAGCGGGAGTGAGACCCAGTACTTC

d_call: NA
v_call: TRBV10-3
j_call: TRBJ1-1
clone_size: once
cdr3_aa: CAISESRNRAMNTEAFF
cdr3_nt: TGTGCCATCAGTGAGTCGCGAAACAGGGCCATGAACACTGAAGCTTTCTTT

d_call: TRBD1
v_call: TRBV5-1
j_call: TRBJ2-1
clone_size: medium-sized
cdr3_aa: CASSSSGTGTLGEQFF
cdr3_nt: TGCGCCAGCAGCTCGTCCGGGACAGGAACTCTCGGTGAGCAGTTCTTC

d_call: TRBD2
v_call: TRBV12-5
j_call: TRBJ2-2
clone_size: NA
cdr3_aa: CASGLVLGLAGNTGELFF
cdr3_nt: TGTGCTAGTGGTTTGGTACTTGGGCTAGCGGGGAACACCGGGGAGCTGTTTTTT

d_call: NA
v_call: TRBV10-3
j_call: TRBJ1-5
clone_size: once
cdr3_aa: CATQGTSNQPQHF
cdr3_nt: TGTGCCACCCAGGGTACTAGCAATCAGCCCCAGCATTTT